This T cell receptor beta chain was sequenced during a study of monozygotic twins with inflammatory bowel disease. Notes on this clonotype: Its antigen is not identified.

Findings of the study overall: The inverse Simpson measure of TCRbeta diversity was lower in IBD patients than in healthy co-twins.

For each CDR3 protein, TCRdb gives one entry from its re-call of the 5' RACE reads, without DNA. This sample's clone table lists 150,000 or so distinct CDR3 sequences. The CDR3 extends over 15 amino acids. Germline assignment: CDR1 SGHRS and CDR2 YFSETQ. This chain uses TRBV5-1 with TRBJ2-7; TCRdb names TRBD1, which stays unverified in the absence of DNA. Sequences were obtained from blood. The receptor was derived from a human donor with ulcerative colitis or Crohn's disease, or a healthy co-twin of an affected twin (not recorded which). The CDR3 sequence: CASSFVQGQTYEQYF.